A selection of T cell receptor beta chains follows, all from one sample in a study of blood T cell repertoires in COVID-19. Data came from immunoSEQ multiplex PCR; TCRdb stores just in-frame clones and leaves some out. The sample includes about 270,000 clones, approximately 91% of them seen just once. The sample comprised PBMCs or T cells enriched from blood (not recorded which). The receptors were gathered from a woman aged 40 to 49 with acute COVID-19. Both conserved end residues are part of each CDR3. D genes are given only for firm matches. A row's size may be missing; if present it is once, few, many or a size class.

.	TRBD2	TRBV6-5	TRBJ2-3	TGTGCCAGCAGGAGAGCGGGAGTAAACACAGATACGCAGTATTTT	CASRRAGVNTDTQYF
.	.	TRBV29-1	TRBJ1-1	TGCAGCGTTGCTAAAAGCGAGACTGAAGCTTTCTTT	CSVAKSETEAFF
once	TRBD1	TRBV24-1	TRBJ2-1	TGTGCCACCAGTGATACCGGGACAGGGGCCTACAATGAGCAGTTCTTC	CATSDTGTGAYNEQFF
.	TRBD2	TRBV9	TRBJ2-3	TGTGCCAGCAGCGTAGAGGCGGGAGGGGCCACAGATACGCAGTATTTT	CASSVEAGGATDTQYF
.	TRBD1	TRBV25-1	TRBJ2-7	TGTGCCAGCAGTCCCCGGGACAGGGGATCTGGGCAGTACTTC	CASSPRDRGSGQYF
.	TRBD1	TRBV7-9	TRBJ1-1	TGTGCCAGCAGCTTAGGAGGGACAGGGGCAAGGGGCACTGAAGCTTTCTTT	CASSLGGTGARGTEAFF
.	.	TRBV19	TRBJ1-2	TGTGCCAGTAGTAACACCCCAGGGGTGAGAGGCTACACCTTC	CASSNTPGVRGYTF
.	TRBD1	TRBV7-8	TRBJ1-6	TGTGCCAGCAGCTTAGCGACAGGGTCACTCCACTTT	CASSLATGSLHF
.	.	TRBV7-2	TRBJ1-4	TGTGCCAGCAGCGCCCAGGGTTTGGATAATGAAAAACTGTTTTTT	CASSAQGLDNEKLFF
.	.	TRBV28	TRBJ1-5	TGTGCCAGCAAGTCTGGGCGCCAGCCCCAGCATTTT	CASKSGRQPQHF
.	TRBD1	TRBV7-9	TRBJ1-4	TGTGCCAGCAGCTCCGACAGGGTAATCCGTAATGAAAAACTGTTTTTT	CASSSDRVIRNEKLFF
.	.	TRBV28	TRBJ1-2	TGTGCCAGCAGTTCCCGACAGGCTGGTGGCTACACCTTC	CASSSRQAGGYTF
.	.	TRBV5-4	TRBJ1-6	TGTGCCAGCAGCTCTGCTTCCCCGGGGCAGGGGTCACCCCTCCACTTT	CASSSASPGQGSPLHF
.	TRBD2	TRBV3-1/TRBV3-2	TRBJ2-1	TGTGCCAGCAGCCAAGTTGCGGGGGGGCCGGTCGATGAGCAGTTCTTC	CASSQVAGGPVDEQFF
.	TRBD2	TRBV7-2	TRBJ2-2	TGTGCCAGCAGCTTCACTAGCGGGAGTGCCACCGGGGAGCTGTTTTTT	CASSFTSGSATGELFF
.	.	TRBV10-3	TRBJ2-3	TGTGCCACTCAAAAGCGACAAGGGACACGAGCCACAGATACGCAGTATTTT	CATQKRQGTRATDTQYF
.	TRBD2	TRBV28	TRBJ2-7	TGTGCCAGCAGTCCGACACTAGCGGGAGGACAGTACGAGCAGTACTTC	CASSPTLAGGQYEQYF
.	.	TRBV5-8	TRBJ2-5	TGTGCCAGCAGCTTGGAGCCGGGAGACCAAGAGACCCAGTACTTC	CASSLEPGDQETQYF
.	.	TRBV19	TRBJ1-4	TGTGCCACCGAATCGAAAGGGGCAACTAATGAAAAACTGTTTTTT	CATESKGATNEKLFF
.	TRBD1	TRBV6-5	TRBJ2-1	TGTGCCAGCAGTTACGGACAGGGAGCATTCCAGTTCTTC	CASSYGQGAFQFF
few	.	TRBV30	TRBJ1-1	TGTGCCTGGTCGGGGACATCTGAAGCTTTCTTT	CAWSGTSEAFF
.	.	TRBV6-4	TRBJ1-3	TGTGCCAGCACCCGGGGAAACACCATATATTTT	CASTRGNTIYF
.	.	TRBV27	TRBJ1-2	TGTGCCAGCAGCCCTTTAGGACAGTCTACCTATGGCTACACCTTC	CASSPLGQSTYGYTF
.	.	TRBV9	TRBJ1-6	TGTGCCAGCAGCGTCCTGGGGGGGAGTTCACCCCTCCACTTT	CASSVLGGSSPLHF
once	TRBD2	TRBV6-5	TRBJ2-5	TGTGCCAGCAGCTGGACTAGTAGTGGGACCCAGTACTTC	CASSWTSSGTQYF
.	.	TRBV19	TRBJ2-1	TGTGCCAGTAGTGACCTAGCACTCTCCTACAATGAGCAGTTCTTC	CASSDLALSYNEQFF
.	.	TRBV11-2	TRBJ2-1	TGTGCCAGCAGCTTAGGGCAGGGGCCAGACAATGAGCAGTTCTTC	CASSLGQGPDNEQFF
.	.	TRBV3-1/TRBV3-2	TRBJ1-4	TGTGCCAGCAGCCTCTCGTGGGACACCGAAAAACTGTTTTTT	CASSLSWDTEKLFF
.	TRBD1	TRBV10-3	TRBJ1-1	TGTGCCATCAGTGAGTCGACAGGGCGGACTGAAGCTTTCTTT	CAISESTGRTEAFF
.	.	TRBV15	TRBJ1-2	TGTGCCACCAGCCCGGGGGGGTTTAGTGGCTACACCTTC	CATSPGGFSGYTF
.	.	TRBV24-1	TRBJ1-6	TGTGCCACCCAGGGGTCACCCCTCCACTTT	CATQGSPLHF
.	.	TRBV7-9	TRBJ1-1	TGTGCCAGCAGCTTAGCGTACACTTCGGGGACTGAAGCTTTCTTT	CASSLAYTSGTEAFF
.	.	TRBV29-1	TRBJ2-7	TGCAGCGTTGCGAGGCTAGCGACGGGTGAGCAGTACTTC	CSVARLATGEQYF
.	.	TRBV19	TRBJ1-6	TGTGCCAGCTCTCCCAGGGTTCTTAATTCACCCCTCCACTTT	CASSPRVLNSPLHF